This record looks at one T cell receptor (beta chain) sequence and its context. The antigen is unknown. This specimen belongs to a study of cytomegalovirus exposure and HLA in healthy donors. The PCR was carried out with 60 Vbeta primers and 13 Jbeta primers. Profiling relied on immunoSEQ multiplex PCR, and the TCRdb table lists in-frame clones only, not all of them. The repertoire holds around 95,000 clones, with just under 80% as singletons. Points from the study as a whole: The authors listed 150 to 200 TCR beta chains as cytomegalovirus-associated. In vitro confirmation showed three CMV-associated chains to be CMV antigen specific. With DRB1 most and HLA-C fewest, TCR association rates differed between HLA loci in a later analysis. A previous analysis found most TCR beta V segments productive roughly 87% or roughly 30% of the time.

The source material was PBMCs. This sequence was found in a woman aged 40 to 50 in good health and CMV-seropositive.

The DNA of the CDR3 is TGTGCCAGCAGCCGGAACGGAGACGCTCGAGACATTCAGTACTTC. Its protein is CASSRNGDARDIQYF. The chain recombines TRBV7-8 with TRBJ2-4; D unclear. Germline V gene sequence: CDR1 SGHVS, CDR2 FQNEAQ. The CDR3 has 15 amino acids. Trimming cost V 5 bases and J 8 bases, with 19 bases left between them.